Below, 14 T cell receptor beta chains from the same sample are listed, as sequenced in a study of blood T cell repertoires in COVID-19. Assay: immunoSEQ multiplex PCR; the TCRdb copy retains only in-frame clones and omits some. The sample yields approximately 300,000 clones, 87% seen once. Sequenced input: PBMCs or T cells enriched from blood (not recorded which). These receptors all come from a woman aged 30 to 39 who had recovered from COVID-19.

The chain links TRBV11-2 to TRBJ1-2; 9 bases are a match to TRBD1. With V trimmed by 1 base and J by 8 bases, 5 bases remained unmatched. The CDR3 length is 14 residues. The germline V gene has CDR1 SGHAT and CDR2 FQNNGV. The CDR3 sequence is CASSLAGTGYGYTF. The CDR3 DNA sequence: TGTGCCAGCAGCTTAGCCGGGACAGGGTACGGCTACACCTTC.

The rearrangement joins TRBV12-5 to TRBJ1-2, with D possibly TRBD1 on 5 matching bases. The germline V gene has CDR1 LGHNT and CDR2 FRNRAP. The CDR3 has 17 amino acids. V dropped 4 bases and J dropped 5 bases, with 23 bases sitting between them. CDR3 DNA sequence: TGTGCTAGTGGTTCACGGACTATAGGGGAACTTATATATGGCTACACCTTC. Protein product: CASGSRTIGELIYGYTF.

Here the CDR3 reads CASSPTPVSDTEAFF. The CDR3 nucleotides read TGTGCCAGCAGCCCAACGCCGGTCTCGGACACTGAAGCTTTCTTT. The rearrangement uses TRBV6-2 or TRBV6-3 and TRBJ1-1; D is undetermined. The CDR3 length is 15 residues. V gave up 6 bases and J gave up 3 bases, with 17 bases separating them. Germline loops: CDR1 MNHEY, CDR2 SVGEGT.

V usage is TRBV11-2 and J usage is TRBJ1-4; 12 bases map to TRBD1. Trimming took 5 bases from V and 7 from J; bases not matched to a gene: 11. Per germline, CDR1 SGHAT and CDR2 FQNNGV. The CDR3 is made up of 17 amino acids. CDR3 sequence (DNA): TGTGCCAGCAGCCGAGGGACAGGGGGCGCGGCTGGTGAAAAACTGTTTTTT. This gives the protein CASSRGTGGAAGEKLFF. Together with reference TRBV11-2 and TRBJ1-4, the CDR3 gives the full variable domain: EAGVAQSPRYKIIEKRQSVAFWCNPISGHATLYWYQQILGQGPKLLIQFQNNGVVDDSQLPKDRFSAERLKGVDSTLKIQPAKLEDSAVYLCASSRGTGGAAGEKLFFGSGTQLSVL.

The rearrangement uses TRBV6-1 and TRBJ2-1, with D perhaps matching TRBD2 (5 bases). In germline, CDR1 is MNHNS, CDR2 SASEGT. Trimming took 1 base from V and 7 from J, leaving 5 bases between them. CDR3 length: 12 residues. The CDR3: CASSEGGNEQFF. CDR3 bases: TGTGCCAGCAGTGAAGGAGGGAATGAGCAGTTCTTC.

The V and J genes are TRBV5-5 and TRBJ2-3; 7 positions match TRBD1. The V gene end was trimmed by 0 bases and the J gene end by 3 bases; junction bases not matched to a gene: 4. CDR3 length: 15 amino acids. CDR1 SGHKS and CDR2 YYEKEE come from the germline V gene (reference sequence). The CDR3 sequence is CASSLEGARTDTQYF. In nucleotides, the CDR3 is TGTGCCAGCAGCTTGGAGGGGGCTCGAACAGATACGCAGTATTTT.

The CDR3 DNA sequence: TGCGCCAGCAGCCAAGATCCAGGGCTCTCGGCTGAAGCTTTCTTT. Amino acids: CASSQDPGLSAEAFF. V and J are TRBV4-1 and TRBJ1-1; D is perhaps TRBD1 (5 bases). Germline V gives CDR1 MGHRA, CDR2 YSYEKL. The CDR3 spans 15 residues. Deletions cut 0 bases from V and 6 bases from J, with 14 bases between.

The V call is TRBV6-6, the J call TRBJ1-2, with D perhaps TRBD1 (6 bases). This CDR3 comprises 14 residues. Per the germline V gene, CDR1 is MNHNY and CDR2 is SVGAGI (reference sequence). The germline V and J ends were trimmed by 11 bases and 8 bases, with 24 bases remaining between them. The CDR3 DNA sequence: TGTGCCCTGCTGGAGGCTCACGGGGGGCGCGGCTACACCTTC. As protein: CALLEAHGGRGYTF.

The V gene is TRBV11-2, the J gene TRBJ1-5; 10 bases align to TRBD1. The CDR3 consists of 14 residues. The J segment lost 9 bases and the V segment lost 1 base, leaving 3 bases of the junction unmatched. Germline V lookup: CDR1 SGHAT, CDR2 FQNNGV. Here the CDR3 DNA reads TGTGCCAGCAGCTTAGGGGACAGGGGTCTGCCCCAGCATTTT. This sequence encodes CASSLGDRGLPQHF. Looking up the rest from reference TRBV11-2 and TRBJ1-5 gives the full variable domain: EAGVAQSPRYKIIEKRQSVAFWCNPISGHATLYWYQQILGQGPKLLIQFQNNGVVDDSQLPKDRFSAERLKGVDSTLKIQPAKLEDSAVYLCASSLGDRGLPQHFGDGTRLSIL.

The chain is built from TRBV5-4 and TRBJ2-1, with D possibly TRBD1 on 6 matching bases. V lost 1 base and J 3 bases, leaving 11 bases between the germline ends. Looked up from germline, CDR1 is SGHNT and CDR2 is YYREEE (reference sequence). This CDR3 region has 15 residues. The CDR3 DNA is TGTGCCAGCAGCTTGCCCCAGGGGAACTACAATGAGCAGTTCTTC. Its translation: CASSLPQGNYNEQFF. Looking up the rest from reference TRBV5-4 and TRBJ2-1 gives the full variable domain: ETGVTQSPTHLIKTRGQQVTLRCSSQSGHNTVSWYQQALGQGPQFIFQYYREEENGRGNFPPRFSGLQFPNYSSELNVNALELDDSALYLCASSLPQGNYNEQFFGPGTRLTVL.

The CDR3: CASSLLPGEITEAFF. The CDR3 DNA sequence: TGCGCCAGCAGCTTGTTACCGGGGGAGATCACTGAAGCTTTCTTT. This chain links TRBV5-1 with TRBJ1-1; D perhaps matches TRBD1 (5 bases). This CDR3 region has 15 residues. Trimming left V 1 base short and J 4 bases short, with 14 bases between. CDR1 is SGHRS, CDR2 YFSETQ, per germline.

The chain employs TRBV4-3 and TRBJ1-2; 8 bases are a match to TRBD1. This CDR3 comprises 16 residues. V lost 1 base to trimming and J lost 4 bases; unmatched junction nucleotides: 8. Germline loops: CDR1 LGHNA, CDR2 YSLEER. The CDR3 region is CASSQAQGASAYGYTF. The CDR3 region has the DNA TGCGCCAGCAGCCAAGCTCAGGGGGCGAGCGCCTATGGCTACACCTTC.

The CDR3 DNA reads as TGTGCCAGCAGTAATACTAGCACAGATACGCAGTATTTT. Its protein is CASSNTSTDTQYF. The V and J genes are TRBV12-3 or TRBV12-4 and TRBJ2-3; no clear D. There are 13 residues in the CDR3. V shed 5 bases and J shed 0 bases, with 6 bases lying between them.

The CDR3 loop reads CASSSPYRRPYNEQFF. The CDR3 DNA reads TGTGCCAGTAGTTCCCCCTATAGGAGGCCCTACAATGAGCAGTTCTTC. J is TRBJ2-1 and V is TRBV19; D is perhaps TRBD2 (5 bases). The germline V gene encodes CDR1 LNHDA and CDR2 SQIVND (reference sequence). Deletions cut 5 bases from V and 2 bases from J, with 16 bases between. The CDR3 has 16 amino acids.